This T cell receptor (beta chain) was profiled in a study of blood T cells in healthy people across ages. Study observations and caveats: The study found more naive CD4+ cells and higher diversity in long-lived than aged donors.

The CDR3 consists of 14 residues. Trimming removed 1 base at V and 0 bases at J, with 7 bases between. Germline V gene sequence: CDR1 DFQATT, CDR2 SNEGSKA (reference sequence). About this clonotype: Its antigen is as yet unknown.

Sample-barcoded 5' priming and a J-beta primer mix drove a second PCR of roughly 6 to 12 cycles. A template-switch adaptor that had 12 random nucleotides put a tag on each cDNA molecule. TCRdb used MiXCR to reprocess the 5' RACE reads, holding one entry per CDR3 protein. Counted here are roughly 830,000 distinct CDR3 sequences, around two thirds occurring once; the ten biggest clones make up 28%. Per sample, at least 5 micrograms of total RNA were extracted. The chain combines TRBV20-1 with TRBJ2-1; D is uncertain. The TCR was taken from a man aged 25 to 40 in good health. The material sequenced was blood. The CDR3 spells CSARGESSYNEQFF. CDR3 in DNA: TGCAGTGCTAGAGGGGAAAGCTCCTACAATGAGCAGTTCTTC.